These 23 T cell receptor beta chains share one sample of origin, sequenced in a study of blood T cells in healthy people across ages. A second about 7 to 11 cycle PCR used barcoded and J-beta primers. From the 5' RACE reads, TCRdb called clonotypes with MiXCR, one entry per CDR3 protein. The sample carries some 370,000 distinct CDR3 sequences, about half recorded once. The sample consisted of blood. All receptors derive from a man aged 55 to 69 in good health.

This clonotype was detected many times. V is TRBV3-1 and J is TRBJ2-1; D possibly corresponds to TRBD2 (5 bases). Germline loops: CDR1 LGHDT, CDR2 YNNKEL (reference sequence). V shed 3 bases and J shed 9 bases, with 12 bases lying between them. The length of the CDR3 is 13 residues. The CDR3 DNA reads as TGTGCCAGCAGCCATGGCCCAGGAGGTGAGCAGTTCTTC. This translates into CASSHGPGGEQFF.

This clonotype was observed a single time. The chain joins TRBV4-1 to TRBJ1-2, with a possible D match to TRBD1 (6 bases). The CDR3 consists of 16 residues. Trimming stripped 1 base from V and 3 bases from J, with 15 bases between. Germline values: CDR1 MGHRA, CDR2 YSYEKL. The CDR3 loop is CASSQGRRSGDYGYTF. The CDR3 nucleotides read TGCGCCAGCAGCCAAGGGAGGAGGTCAGGGGACTATGGCTACACCTTC.

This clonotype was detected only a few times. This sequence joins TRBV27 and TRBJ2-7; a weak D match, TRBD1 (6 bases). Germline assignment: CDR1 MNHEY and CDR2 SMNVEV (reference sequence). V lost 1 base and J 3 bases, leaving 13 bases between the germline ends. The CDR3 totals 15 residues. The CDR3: CASSLLGGPFYEQYF. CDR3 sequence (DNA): TGTGCCAGCAGTTTATTAGGGGGACCGTTCTACGAGCAGTACTTC.

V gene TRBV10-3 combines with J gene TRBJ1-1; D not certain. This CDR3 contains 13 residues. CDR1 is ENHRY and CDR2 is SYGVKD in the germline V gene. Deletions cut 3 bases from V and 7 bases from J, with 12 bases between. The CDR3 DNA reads TGTGCCATCAGTGATTCGACACGCGATGAAGCTTTCTTT. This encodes CAISDSTRDEAFF.

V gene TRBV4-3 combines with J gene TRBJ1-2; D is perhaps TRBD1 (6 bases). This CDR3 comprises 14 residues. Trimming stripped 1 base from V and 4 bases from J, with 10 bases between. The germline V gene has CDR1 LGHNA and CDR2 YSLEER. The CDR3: CASSQGTATYGYTF. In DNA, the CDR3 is TGCGCCAGCAGCCAAGGGACAGCGACCTATGGCTACACCTTC.

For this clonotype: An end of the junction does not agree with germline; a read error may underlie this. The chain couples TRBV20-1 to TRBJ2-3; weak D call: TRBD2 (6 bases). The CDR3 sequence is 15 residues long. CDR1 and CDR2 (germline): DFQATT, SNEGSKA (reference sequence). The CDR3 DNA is TGCAGTGTTAGAGCTCGGGAGAGGGTTGGGGATACGCAGTATTTT. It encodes CSVRARERVGDTQYF.

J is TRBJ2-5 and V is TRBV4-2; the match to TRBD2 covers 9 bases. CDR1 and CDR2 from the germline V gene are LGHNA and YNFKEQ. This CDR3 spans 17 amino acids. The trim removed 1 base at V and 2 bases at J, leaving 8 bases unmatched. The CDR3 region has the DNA TGTGCCAGCAGCCAAGGGTCTAGCGGGACATGGCAAGAGACCCAGTACTTC. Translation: CASSQGSSGTWQETQYF.

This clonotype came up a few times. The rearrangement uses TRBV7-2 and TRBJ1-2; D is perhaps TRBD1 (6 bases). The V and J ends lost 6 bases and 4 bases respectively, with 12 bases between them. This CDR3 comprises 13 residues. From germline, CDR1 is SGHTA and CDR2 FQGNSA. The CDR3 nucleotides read TGTGCCAGCAGAGGGGGGAACACCTATGGCTACACCTTC. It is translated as CASRGGNTYGYTF.

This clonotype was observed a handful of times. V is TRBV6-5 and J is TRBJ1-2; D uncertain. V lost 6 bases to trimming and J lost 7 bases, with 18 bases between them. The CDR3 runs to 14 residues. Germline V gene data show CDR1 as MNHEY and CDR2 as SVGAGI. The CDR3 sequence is CASRSEGGRGGYTF. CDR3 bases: TGTGCCAGCAGGAGCGAGGGAGGACGGGGTGGCTACACCTTC.

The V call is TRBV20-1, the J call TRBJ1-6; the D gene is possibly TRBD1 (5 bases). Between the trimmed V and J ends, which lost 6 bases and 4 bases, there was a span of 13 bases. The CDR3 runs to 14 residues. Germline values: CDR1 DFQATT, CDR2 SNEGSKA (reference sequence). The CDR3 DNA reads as TGCAGTGCCTCGACAGCGATGTATAATTCACCCCTCCACTTT. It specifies CSASTAMYNSPLHF.

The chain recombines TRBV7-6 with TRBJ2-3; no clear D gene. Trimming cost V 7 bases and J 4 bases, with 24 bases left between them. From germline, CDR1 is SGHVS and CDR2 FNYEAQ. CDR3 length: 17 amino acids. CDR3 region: CASIKRRASPLADTQYF. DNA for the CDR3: TGTGCCAGCATTAAACGCCGGGCTAGTCCCTTAGCAGATACGCAGTATTTT.

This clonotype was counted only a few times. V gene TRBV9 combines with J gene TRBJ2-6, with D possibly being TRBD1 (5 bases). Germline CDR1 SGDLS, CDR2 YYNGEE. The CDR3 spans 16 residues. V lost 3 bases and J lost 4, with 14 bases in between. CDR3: CASSGDSAWGANVLTF. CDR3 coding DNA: TGTGCCAGCAGCGGCGACAGTGCGTGGGGGGCCAACGTCCTGACTTTC.

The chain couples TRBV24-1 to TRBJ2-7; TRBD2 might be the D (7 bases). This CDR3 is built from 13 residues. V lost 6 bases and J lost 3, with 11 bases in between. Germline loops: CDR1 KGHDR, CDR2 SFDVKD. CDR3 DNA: TGTGCCACCAGTCGGGGGGCAAACTACGAGCAGTACTTC. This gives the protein CATSRGANYEQYF.

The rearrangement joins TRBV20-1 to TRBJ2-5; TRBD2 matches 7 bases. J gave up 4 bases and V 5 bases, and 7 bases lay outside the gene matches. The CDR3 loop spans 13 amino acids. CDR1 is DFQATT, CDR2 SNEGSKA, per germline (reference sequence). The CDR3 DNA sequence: TGCAGTGCTGGGCGGGAGTCGTTAGAGACCCAGTACTTC. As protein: CSAGRESLETQYF.

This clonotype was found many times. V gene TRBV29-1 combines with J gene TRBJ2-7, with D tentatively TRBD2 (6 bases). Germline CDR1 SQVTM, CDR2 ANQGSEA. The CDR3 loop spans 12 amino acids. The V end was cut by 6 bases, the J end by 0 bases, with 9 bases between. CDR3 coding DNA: TGCAGCGTAGGAGGGATCTCCTACGAGCAGTACTTC. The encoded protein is CSVGGISYEQYF.

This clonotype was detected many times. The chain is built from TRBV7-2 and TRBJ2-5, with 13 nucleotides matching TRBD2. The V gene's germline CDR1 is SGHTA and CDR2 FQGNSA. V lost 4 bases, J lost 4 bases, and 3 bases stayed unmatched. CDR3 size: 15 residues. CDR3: CASSSGLAGTETQYF. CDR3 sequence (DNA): TGTGCCAGCAGCTCGGGACTAGCGGGAACAGAGACCCAGTACTTC.

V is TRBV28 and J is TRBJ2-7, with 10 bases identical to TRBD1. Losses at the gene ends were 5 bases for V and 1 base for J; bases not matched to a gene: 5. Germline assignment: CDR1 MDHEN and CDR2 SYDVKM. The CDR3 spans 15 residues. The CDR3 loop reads CASSPDRGASYEQYF. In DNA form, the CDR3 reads TGTGCCAGCAGTCCGGACAGGGGGGCGTCCTACGAGCAGTACTTC.

This chain's CDR3 is CASRLRDNEQFF. The CDR3 coding sequence is TGTGCCAGCAGGTTGAGGGACAATGAGCAGTTCTTC. The chain combines TRBV27 with TRBJ2-1; tentatively, D is TRBD2 (5 bases). V shed 6 bases and J shed 5 bases, with 8 bases lying between them. CDR1 is MNHEY and CDR2 is SMNVEV in the germline V gene (reference sequence). The CDR3 loop spans 12 amino acids.

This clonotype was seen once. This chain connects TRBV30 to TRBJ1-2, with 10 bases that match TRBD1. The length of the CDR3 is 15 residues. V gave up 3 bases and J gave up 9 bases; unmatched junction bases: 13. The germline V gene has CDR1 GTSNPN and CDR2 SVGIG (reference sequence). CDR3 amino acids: CAWSLRVRTGGSYTF. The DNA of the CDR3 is TGTGCCTGGAGCCTAAGAGTAAGGACAGGGGGGAGCTACACCTTC.

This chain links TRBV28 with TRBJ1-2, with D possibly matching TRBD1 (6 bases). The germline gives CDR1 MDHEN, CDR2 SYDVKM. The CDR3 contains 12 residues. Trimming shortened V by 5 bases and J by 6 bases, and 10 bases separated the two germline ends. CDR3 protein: CASSPRTDGYTF. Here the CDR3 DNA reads TGTGCCAGCAGTCCCCGGACAGATGGCTACACCTTC.

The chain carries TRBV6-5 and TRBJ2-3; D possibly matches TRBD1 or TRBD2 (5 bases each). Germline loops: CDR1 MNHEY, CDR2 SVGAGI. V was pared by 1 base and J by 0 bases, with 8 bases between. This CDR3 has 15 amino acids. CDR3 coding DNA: TGTGCCAGCAGTTACTGGGGGAGCAGCACAGATACGCAGTATTTT. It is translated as CASSYWGSSTDTQYF.

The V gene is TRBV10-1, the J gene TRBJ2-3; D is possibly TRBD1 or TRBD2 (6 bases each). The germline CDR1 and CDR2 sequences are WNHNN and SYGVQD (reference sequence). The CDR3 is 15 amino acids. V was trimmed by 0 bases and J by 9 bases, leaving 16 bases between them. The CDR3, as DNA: TGCGCCAGCAGTGAGTCGAAGCGGGTAGGGGGGACGCAGTATTTT. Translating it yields CASSESKRVGGTQYF.

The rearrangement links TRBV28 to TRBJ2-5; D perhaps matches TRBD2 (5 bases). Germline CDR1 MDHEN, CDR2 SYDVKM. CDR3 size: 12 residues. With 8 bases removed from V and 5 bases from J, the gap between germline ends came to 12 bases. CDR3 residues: CASHARGETQYF. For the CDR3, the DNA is TGTGCCAGCCACGCGAGAGGGGAGACCCAGTACTTC.